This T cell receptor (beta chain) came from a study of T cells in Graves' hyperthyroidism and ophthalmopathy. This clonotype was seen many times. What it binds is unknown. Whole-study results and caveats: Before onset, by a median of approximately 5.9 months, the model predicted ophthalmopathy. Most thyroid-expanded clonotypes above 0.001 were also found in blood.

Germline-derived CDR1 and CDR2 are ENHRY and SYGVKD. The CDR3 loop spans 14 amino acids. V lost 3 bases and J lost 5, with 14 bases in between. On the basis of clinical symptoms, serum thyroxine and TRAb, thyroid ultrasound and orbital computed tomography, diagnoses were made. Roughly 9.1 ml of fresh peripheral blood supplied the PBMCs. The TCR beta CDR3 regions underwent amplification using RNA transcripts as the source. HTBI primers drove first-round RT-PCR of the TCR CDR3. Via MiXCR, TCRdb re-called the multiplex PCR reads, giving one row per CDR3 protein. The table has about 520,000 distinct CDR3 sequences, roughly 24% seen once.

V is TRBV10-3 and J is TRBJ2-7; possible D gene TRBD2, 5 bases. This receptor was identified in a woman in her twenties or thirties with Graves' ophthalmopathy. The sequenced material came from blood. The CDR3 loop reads CAISEGLGVNEQYF. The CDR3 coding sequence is TGTGCCATCAGTGAAGGATTGGGAGTAAACGAGCAGTACTTC.